This T cell receptor (beta chain) was profiled in a study of T-cell memory formation after mild COVID-19. Constant-segment-primed 5'RACE gave TCR alpha and TCR beta cDNA libraries with sample barcodes and UMIs. TCRdb ran MiXCR on the 5' RACE reads and lists one entry per CDR3 protein. The sample holds hundreds of thousands of distinct CDR3 sequences, more than 15% seen once. Trimming at V came to 5 bases and at J to 10 bases, leaving 6 bases not matched to a gene. CDR1 LNHDA and CDR2 SQIVND come from the germline V gene (reference sequence). The CDR3 runs 14 residues. This clonotype was detected only a few times.

Material: PBMCs or a T cell subset sorted from them (not recorded which). This clonotype originated in an adult woman who had mild COVID-19 (a few samples of this study predate the infection). Cell type and time point are not known. This chain joins TRBV19 and TRBJ2-1, with TRBD2 matching over 12 bases. CDR3 sequence: CASSPRTSGDEQFF. Here the CDR3 DNA reads TGTGCCAGTAGTCCTCGGACTAGCGGGGACGAGCAGTTCTTC.